A selection of T cell receptor beta chains follows, all from one sample in a study of shared clonotypes between healthy human individuals. TCRdb's table, derived via immunoSEQ multiplex PCR, lists solely in-frame clones and lacks some. The sample contains 900,000 to 1,200,000 clones, approximately 80% of which appear only once. Sequenced sample: memory CD4+ T cells from PBMCs. These receptors all stem from a man aged 18 to 30 in good health. Some clones in this sample may be carry-over from other donors' samples. Each CDR3 is given with its conserved first and last residue. D genes are given only for firm matches.

d_gene,v_gene,j_gene,CDR3aa
TRBD2,TRBV13,TRBJ2-2,CASSLREGITGELFF
.,TRBV7-9,TRBJ1-2,CASSSLRGRRNGYTF
TRBD1,TRBV27,TRBJ1-2,CASSSPGTGGYGYTF
.,TRBV14,TRBJ2-3,CASSEFQIQDTQYF
TRBD2,TRBV18,TRBJ2-5,CASSPRGDYPQYF
TRBD1,TRBV7-2,TRBJ1-1,CASSPNRGVEAFF
TRBD2,TRBV2,TRBJ2-3,CASSEVGLSTDTQYF
.,TRBV28,TRBJ2-2,CASSSPTGVTRELFF
.,TRBV5-3,TRBJ2-7,CARSLAGRGSYYEQYF
.,TRBV28,TRBJ2-3,CASGSPSTDTQYF
.,TRBV7-2,TRBJ1-5,CASSLEGALRNQPQHF
.,TRBV7-9,TRBJ2-7,CASSLGDSGEQYF
TRBD1,TRBV6-1,TRBJ2-1,CASSELTGPNYNEQFF
.,TRBV6-6,TRBJ1-5,CASSYRTVSNQPQHF
.,TRBV5-1,TRBJ2-3,CASSFLGGGTDTQYF
.,TRBV28,TRBJ2-5,CASKQGGETQYF
.,TRBV7-8,TRBJ2-6,CASSLARPPGANVLTF
.,TRBV28,TRBJ1-2,CASSPTGMSYGYTF
.,TRBV5-4,TRBJ2-1,CASTDGSYNEQFF
TRBD2,TRBV4-1,TRBJ2-1,CASSLLAGVINEQFF
TRBD2,TRBV7-3,TRBJ2-2,CASSLTGRLAEDNGELFF
.,TRBV4-1,TRBJ1-1,CASSPEMSLNTEAFF
.,TRBV18,TRBJ2-2,CASSPGFGTGETGELFF
TRBD1,TRBV14,TRBJ1-2,CASSRTGIYGYTF
.,TRBV7-8,TRBJ2-7,CASSLALTGSSYEQYF
.,TRBV5-1,TRBJ2-5,CASSPGSTQETQYF
TRBD2,TRBV2,TRBJ2-4,CASSGASAKNIQYF
TRBD1,TRBV7-3,TRBJ2-1,CASSLRAGGPFEQFF
.,TRBV4-1,TRBJ1-4,CASSQADEGVDEKLFF
.,TRBV7-9,TRBJ2-3,CASSAQALFTDTQYF
.,TRBV7-9,TRBJ1-4,CASSTGIQRGEKLFF
TRBD2,TRBV6-6,TRBJ2-1,CASSTRTSGNNEQFF
.,TRBV7-9,TRBJ1-2,CASSKVVGAPFLHGYTF
TRBD1,TRBV5-4,TRBJ2-2,CASSLLPQGARSGELFF
.,TRBV7-8,TRBJ2-7,CASSLPGPRSEQYF
.,TRBV5-1,TRBJ2-1,CASSLVPSTYNEQFF
.,TRBV18,TRBJ1-4,CASSPSGSGEKLFF
TRBD1,TRBV2,TRBJ1-2,CASTRDRGTYNYGYTF
.,TRBV7-8,TRBJ1-1,CASSFLNTEAFF
TRBD2,TRBV29-1,TRBJ2-7,CSVGTSGSRYEQYF
TRBD1,TRBV10-2,TRBJ2-3,CASKTTGEEDTQYF
TRBD2,TRBV19,TRBJ2-3,CASSTGLAGGPHSTDTQYF
.,TRBV15,TRBJ1-2,CATSSVGYGYTF
.,TRBV7-9,TRBJ1-4,CASSVWFGGSATNEKLFF
.,TRBV5-1,TRBJ2-1,CASSLAGGYSYNEQFF
TRBD2,TRBV10-1,TRBJ2-3,CASSEYRVGTSHGDTQYF
.,TRBV27,TRBJ2-7,CASSLLSQPYEQYF